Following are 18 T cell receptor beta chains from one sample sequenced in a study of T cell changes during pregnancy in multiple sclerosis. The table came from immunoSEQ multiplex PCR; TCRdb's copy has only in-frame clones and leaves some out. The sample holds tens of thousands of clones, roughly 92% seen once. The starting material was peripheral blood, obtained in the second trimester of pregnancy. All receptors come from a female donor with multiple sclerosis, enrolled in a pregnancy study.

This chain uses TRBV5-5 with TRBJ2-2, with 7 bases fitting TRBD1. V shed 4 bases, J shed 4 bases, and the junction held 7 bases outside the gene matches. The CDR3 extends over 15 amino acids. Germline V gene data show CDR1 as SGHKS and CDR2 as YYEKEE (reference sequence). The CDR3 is CASSGSAGGTGELFF. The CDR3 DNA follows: TGTGCCAGCAGCGGGTCCGCAGGGGGCACCGGGGAGCTGTTTTTT.

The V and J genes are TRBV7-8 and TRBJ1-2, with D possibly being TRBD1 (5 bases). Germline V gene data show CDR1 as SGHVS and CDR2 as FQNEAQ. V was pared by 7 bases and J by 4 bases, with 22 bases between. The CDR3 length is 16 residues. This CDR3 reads CASNSRRQPFGYGYTF. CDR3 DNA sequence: TGTGCCAGCAACTCCCGAAGACAGCCCTTTGGCTATGGCTACACCTTC.

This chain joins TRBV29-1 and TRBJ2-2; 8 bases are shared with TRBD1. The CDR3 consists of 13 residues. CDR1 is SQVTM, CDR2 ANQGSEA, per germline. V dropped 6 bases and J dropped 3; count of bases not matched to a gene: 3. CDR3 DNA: TGCAGCGTAGACAGGGGTTACACCGGGGAGCTGTTTTTT. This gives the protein CSVDRGYTGELFF.

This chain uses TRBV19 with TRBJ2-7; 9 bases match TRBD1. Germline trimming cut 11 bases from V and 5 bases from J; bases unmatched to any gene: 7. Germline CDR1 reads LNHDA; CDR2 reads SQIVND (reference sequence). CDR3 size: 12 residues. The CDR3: CAGVDRGDEQYF. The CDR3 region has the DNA TGTGCCGGAGTAGACAGGGGGGACGAGCAGTACTTC. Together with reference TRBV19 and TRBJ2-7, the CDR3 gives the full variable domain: DGGITQSPKYLFRKEGQNVTLSCEQNLNHDAMYWYRQDPGQGLRLIYYSQIVNDFQKGDIAEGYSVSREKKESFPLTVTSAQKNPTAFYLCAGVDRGDEQYFGPGTRLTVT.

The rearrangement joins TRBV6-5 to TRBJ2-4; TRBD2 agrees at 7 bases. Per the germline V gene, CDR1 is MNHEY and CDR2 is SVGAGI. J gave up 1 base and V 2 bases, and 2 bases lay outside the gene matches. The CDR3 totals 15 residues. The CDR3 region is CASSYGGVAKNIQYF. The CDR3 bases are TGTGCCAGCAGTTACGGGGGGGTGGCCAAAAACATTCAGTACTTC.

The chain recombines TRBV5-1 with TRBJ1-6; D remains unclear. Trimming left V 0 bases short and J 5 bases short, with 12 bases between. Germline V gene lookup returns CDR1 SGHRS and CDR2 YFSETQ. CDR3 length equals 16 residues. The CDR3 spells CASSLGSESHNSPLHF. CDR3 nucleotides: TGCGCCAGCAGCTTGGGTTCAGAATCCCATAATTCACCCCTCCACTTT.

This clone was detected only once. In DNA, the CDR3 is TGTGCCAGCAGCCTTTCGACAGGGATCGAGTTCTTC. Protein: CASSLSTGIEFF. This chain connects TRBV11-3 to TRBJ2-1; 7 bases line up with TRBD1. This CDR3 region has 12 residues. The V and J ends lost 5 bases and 14 bases, in that order; junction bases with no gene match: 9. The V gene's germline CDR1 is SGHNT and CDR2 YENEEA. Drawing the rest from reference TRBV11-3 and TRBJ2-1, the complete variable domain is EAGVVQSPRYKIIEKKQPVAFWCNPISGHNTLYWYLQNLGQGPELLIRYENEEAVDDSQLPKDRFSAERLKGVDSTLKIQPAELGDSAVYLCASSLSTGIEFFGPGTRLTVL.

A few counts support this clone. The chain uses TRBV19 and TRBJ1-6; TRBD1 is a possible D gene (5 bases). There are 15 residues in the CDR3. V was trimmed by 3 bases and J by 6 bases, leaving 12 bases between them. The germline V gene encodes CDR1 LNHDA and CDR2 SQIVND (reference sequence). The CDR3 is CASSMGAGSNSPLHF. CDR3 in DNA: TGTGCCAGTAGTATGGGTGCAGGGTCTAATTCACCCCTCCACTTT.

Here the CDR3 DNA reads TGTGCTAGCCGGACTAGCGGGGACAATGAGCAGTTCTTC. Translating gives CASRTSGDNEQFF. The chain employs TRBV12-5 and TRBJ2-1; the match to TRBD2 covers 12 bases. The CDR3 length is 13 residues. Germline V gene lookup returns CDR1 LGHNT and CDR2 FRNRAP. With 9 bases clipped from V and 5 bases from J, the junction kept 2 bases outside the gene matches.

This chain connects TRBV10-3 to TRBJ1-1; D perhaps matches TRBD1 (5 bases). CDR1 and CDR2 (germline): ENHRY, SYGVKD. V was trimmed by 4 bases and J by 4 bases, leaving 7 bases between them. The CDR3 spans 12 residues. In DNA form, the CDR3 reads TGTGCCATCAGTGCGACAGCCACTGAAGCTTTCTTT. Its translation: CAISATATEAFF.

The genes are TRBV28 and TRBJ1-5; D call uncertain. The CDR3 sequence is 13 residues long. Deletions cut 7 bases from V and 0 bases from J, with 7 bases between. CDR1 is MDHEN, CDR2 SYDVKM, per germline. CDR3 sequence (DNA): TGTGCCAGCACGCAGGATAGCAATCAGCCCCAGCATTTT. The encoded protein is CASTQDSNQPQHF. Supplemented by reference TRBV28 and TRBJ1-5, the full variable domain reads DVKVTQSSRYLVKRTGEKVFLECVQDMDHENMFWYRQDPGLGLRLIYFSYDVKMKEKGDIPEGYSVSREKKERFSLILESASTNQTSMYLCASTQDSNQPQHFGDGTRLSIL.

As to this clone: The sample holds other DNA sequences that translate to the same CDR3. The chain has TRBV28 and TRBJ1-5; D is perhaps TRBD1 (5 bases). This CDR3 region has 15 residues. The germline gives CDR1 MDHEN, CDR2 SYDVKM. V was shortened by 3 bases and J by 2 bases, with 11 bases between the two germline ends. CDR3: CASSFLGQGNQPQHF. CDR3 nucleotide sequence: TGTGCCAGCAGTTTTCTGGGGCAAGGCAATCAGCCCCAGCATTTT.

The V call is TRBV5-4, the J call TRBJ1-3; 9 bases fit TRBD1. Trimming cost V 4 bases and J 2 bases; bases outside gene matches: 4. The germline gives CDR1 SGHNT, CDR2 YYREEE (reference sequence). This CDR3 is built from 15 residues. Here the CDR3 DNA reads TGTGCCAGCAGCCCGGACAGGGGCACTGGAAACACCATATATTTT. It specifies CASSPDRGTGNTIYF. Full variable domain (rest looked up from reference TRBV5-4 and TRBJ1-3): ETGVTQSPTHLIKTRGQQVTLRCSSQSGHNTVSWYQQALGQGPQFIFQYYREEENGRGNFPPRFSGLQFPNYSSELNVNALELDDSALYLCASSPDRGTGNTIYFGEGSWLTVV.

The CDR3 DNA is TGTGCCAGCAGTCAGACAGGGTCGACCACAGATACGCAGTATTTT. It encodes CASSQTGSTTDTQYF. The rearrangement joins TRBV6-1 to TRBJ2-3, with 7 positions matching TRBD1. The CDR3 is 15 residues long. After removal of 5 bases from V and 2 bases from J, the junction contained 7 bases not matched to a gene. Germline V gene lookup returns CDR1 MNHNS and CDR2 SASEGT.

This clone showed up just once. CDR3 in amino acids: CASSPPGLASTDTQYF. The CDR3 region has the DNA TGTGCCAGCAGCCCCCCGGGACTAGCTTCCACAGATACGCAGTATTTT. V gene TRBV21-1 combines with J gene TRBJ2-3; no DNA check was done on the table's D call, TRBD2. TRBV21-1 counts as a pseudogene. This CDR3 spans 16 amino acids.

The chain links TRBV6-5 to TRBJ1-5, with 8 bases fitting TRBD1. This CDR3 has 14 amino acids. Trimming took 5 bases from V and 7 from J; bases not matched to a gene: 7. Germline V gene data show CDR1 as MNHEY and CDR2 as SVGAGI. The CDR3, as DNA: TGTGCCAGCAGTAGACAGGGGCTGCGGCAGCCCCAGCATTTT. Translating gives CASSRQGLRQPQHF.

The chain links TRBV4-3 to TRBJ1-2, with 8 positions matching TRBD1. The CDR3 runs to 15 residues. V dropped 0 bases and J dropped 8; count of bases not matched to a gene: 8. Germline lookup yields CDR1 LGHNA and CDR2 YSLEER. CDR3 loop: CASSQDWQGAYGYTF. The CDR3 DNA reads TGCGCCAGCAGCCAAGACTGGCAGGGGGCTTACGGCTACACCTTC.

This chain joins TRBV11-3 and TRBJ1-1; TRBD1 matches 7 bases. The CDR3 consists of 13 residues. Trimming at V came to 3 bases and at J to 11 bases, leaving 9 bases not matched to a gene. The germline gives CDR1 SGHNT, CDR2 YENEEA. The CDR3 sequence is CASSLRQGGDAFF. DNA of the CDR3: TGTGCCAGCAGCTTGCGGCAGGGGGGCGACGCTTTCTTT.